The entry that follows covers one T cell receptor (beta chain) sequence. The sample is drawn from a study of cytomegalovirus exposure and HLA in healthy donors. The study ran its PCR with 60 Vbeta and 13 Jbeta primers. The data were produced by immunoSEQ multiplex PCR, yet TCRdb's version contains in-frame clones alone and is incomplete. The profile shows approximately 190,000 clones, approximately 81% of them singletons. This sequence originates from a man aged 50 to 60 in good health and CMV-seronegative. The sequencing input was PBMCs.

For the CDR3, the DNA is TGTGCCAGCAGCGTAGAACAGGGCCCCAGGTACGAGCAGTACTTC. This codes for CASSVEQGPRYEQYF. V usage is TRBV9 and J usage is TRBJ2-7; D perhaps matches TRBD1 (6 bases). Deletions cut 0 bases from V and 4 bases from J, with 14 bases between. The CDR3 runs 15 residues. Germline V gives CDR1 SGDLS, CDR2 YYNGEE.